These 13 T cell receptor beta chains were all obtained from the same sample, sequenced in a study of long-term antiretroviral therapy in people with HIV. Running of the v3.0 immunoSEQ assay took place at survey level. Assay used: immunoSEQ multiplex PCR; TCRdb lists only in-frame clones, some missing. The table lists over 7,000 clones, 82% of them singletons. The sequences come from unsorted PBMCs, collected 0.1 years after starting antiretroviral therapy. These receptors originate from a man in his forties with HIV.

The chain has TRBV11-2 and TRBJ1-2; TRBD1 matches 7 bases. Germline CDR1 reads SGHAT; CDR2 reads FQNNGV. J was trimmed by 8 bases and V by 0 bases; bases with no gene match: 6. This CDR3 region has 14 residues. Here the CDR3 reads CASSLERQGGGYTF. CDR3 bases: TGTGCCAGCAGCTTAGAGAGACAGGGTGGAGGCTACACCTTC. Full variable domain (outside the CDR3, taken from reference TRBV11-2 and TRBJ1-2): EAGVAQSPRYKIIEKRQSVAFWCNPISGHATLYWYQQILGQGPKLLIQFQNNGVVDDSQLPKDRFSAERLKGVDSTLKIQPAKLEDSAVYLCASSLERQGGGYTFGSGTRLTVV.

This chain uses TRBV7-8 with TRBJ2-1, with D tentatively TRBD1 (5 bases). Germline V gives CDR1 SGHVS, CDR2 FQNEAQ. The CDR3 is 15 amino acids. The germline V and J ends were trimmed by 1 base and 3 bases, with 10 bases remaining between them. CDR3 amino acids: CASSLDGADYNEQFF. The CDR3 DNA is TGTGCCAGCAGCTTAGATGGGGCAGACTACAATGAGCAGTTCTTC.

There are a few counts of this clone. This rearrangement joins TRBV9 to TRBJ2-1; tentative D call: TRBD2 (5 bases). CDR3 length: 12 amino acids. The V gene's germline CDR1 is SGDLS and CDR2 YYNGEE. The V gene lost 3 bases and the J gene lost 9 bases, with 10 bases spanning the gap. The DNA of the CDR3 is TGTGCCAGCAGCGAACCAGCGGCTGAGCAGTTCTTC. It codes for CASSEPAAEQFF.

This clone was recorded only once. The genes are TRBV5-4 and TRBJ2-7, with D hard to call. The CDR3 is 13 residues long. V lost 3 bases to trimming and J lost 0 bases, with 7 bases between them. Germline CDR1 reads SGHNT; CDR2 reads YYREEE (reference sequence). The CDR3 DNA reads as TGTGCCAGCAGCTCGCTTAGCTCCTACGAGCAGTACTTC. It specifies CASSSLSSYEQYF.

J is TRBJ1-1 and V is TRBV7-3, with D hard to call. There are 13 residues in the CDR3. Per germline, CDR1 SGHTA and CDR2 FQGTGA. Trimming took 0 bases from V and 5 from J, leaving 7 bases between them. DNA for the CDR3: TGTGCCAGCAGCTTAACACAGCGGACTGAAGCTTTCTTT. Protein sequence: CASSLTQRTEAFF.

The chain combines TRBV23-1 with TRBJ2-7; 9 nucleotides line up with TRBD1. TRBV23-1 is treated as an ORF (open reading frame) with a function not yet certain. After removal of 4 bases from V and 3 bases from J, the junction contained 13 bases not matched to a gene. The CDR3 is 17 residues long. CDR3 residues: CASSPKSRTGDFYEQYF. CDR3 in DNA: TGCGCCAGCAGTCCCAAGTCCCGGACAGGGGATTTCTACGAGCAGTACTTC.

The J gene is TRBJ2-3, the V gene TRBV18; possible D gene TRBD1, 6 bases. The germline V gene encodes CDR1 KGHSH and CDR2 LQKENI. V was clipped by 6 bases and J by 0 bases, with 13 bases between them. CDR3 length equals 15 residues. The CDR3 DNA is TGTGCCAGCTCTTCCCCGGGACAAAGCACAGATACGCAGTATTTT. Encoded protein: CASSSPGQSTDTQYF.

V usage is TRBV7-2 and J usage is TRBJ2-7, with no clear D. The CDR3 contains 13 residues. Trimming took 3 bases from V and 0 from J, leaving 6 bases between them. Germline lookup yields CDR1 SGHTA and CDR2 FQGNSA. The CDR3 region has the DNA TGTGCCAGCAGCTTTCCGGACTCCTACGAGCAGTACTTC. This codes for CASSFPDSYEQYF.

The chain uses TRBV11-2 and TRBJ2-2; D unclear. Germline CDR1 and CDR2: SGHAT and FQNNGV. The CDR3 runs to 15 residues. Trimming removed 0 bases at V and 4 bases at J, with 9 bases between. CDR3 region: CASSLDGHPTGELFF. CDR3 nucleotide sequence: TGTGCCAGCAGCTTAGATGGGCACCCCACCGGGGAGCTGTTTTTT.

The chain combines TRBV5-1 with TRBJ2-2; TRBD2 aligns across 12 bases. The CDR3 is 16 amino acids. The V gene end was trimmed by 4 bases and the J gene end by 5 bases; junction bases not matched to a gene: 6. Per the germline V gene, CDR1 is SGHRS and CDR2 is YFSETQ. The CDR3 coding sequence is TGCGCCAGCAGCCTACTAGCGGGGGGTATTACCGGGGAGCTGTTTTTT. This sequence encodes CASSLLAGGITGELFF.

CDR3 DNA: TGCGCCAGCAGCAAATCGGGACTAAACCTTATGTATACGCAGTATTTT. Translated: CASSKSGLNLMYTQYF. The chain links TRBV5-1 to TRBJ2-3; TRBD2 aligns across 7 bases. Germline V lookup: CDR1 SGHRS, CDR2 YFSETQ. V was clipped by 4 bases and J by 7 bases; unmatched bases: 15. The CDR3 is 16 amino acids.

The rearrangement uses TRBV6-1 and TRBJ2-1; possibly TRBD1 for D (5 bases). Germline loops: CDR1 MNHNS, CDR2 SASEGT. Trimming stripped 4 bases from V and 7 bases from J, with 20 bases between. The CDR3 sequence is 16 residues long. In DNA, the CDR3 is TGTGCCAGCAGTGGGAAGGAGTTGGGCAGGGTAAATGAGCAGTTCTTC. Residues: CASSGKELGRVNEQFF.

The CDR3 loop reads CASRWGLQETQYF. As DNA, the CDR3 is TGTGCCAGCAGGTGGGGGCTACAAGAGACCCAGTACTTC. The chain recombines TRBV25-1 with TRBJ2-5, with a weak D call TRBD1 (6 bases). This CDR3 comprises 13 residues. The germline V gene has CDR1 MGHDK and CDR2 SYGVNS. Trimming shortened V by 6 bases and J by 2 bases, and 10 bases separated the two germline ends. The complete variable domain, with remaining parts taken from reference TRBV25-1 and TRBJ2-5, reads EADIYQTPRYLVIGTGKKITLECSQTMGHDKMYWYQQDPGMELHLIHYSYGVNSTEKGDLSSESTVSRIRTEHFPLTLESARPSHTSQYLCASRWGLQETQYFGPGTRLLVL.